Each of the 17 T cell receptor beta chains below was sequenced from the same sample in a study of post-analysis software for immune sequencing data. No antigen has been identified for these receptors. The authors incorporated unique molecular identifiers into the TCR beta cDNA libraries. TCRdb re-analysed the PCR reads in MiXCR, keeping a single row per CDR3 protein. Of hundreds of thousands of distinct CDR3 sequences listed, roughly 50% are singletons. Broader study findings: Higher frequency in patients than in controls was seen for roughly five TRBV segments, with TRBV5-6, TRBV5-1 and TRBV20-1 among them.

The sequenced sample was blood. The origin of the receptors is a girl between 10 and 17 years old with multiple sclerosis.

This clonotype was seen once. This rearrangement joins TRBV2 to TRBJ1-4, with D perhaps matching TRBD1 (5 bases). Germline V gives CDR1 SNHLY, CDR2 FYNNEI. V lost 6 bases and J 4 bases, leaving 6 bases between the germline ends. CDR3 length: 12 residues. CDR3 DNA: TGTGCCAGCAGGGGGCTTAATGAAAAACTGTTTTTT. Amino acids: CASRGLNEKLFF.

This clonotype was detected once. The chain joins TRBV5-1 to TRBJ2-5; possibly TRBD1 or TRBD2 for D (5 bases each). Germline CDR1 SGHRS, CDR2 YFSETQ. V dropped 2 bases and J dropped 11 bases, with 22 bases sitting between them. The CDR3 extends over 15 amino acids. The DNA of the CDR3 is TGCGCCAGCAGCTTCCGGGCCAATCGGGGCGATGAGCAGTACTTC. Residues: CASSFRANRGDEQYF.

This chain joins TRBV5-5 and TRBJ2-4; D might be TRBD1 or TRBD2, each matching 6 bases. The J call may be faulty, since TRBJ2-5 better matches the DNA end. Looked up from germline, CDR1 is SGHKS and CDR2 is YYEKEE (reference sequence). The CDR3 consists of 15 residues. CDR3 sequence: CASSREQGLGETQYF. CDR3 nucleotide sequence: TGTGCCAGCAGCCGCGAACAGGGACTTGGAGAGACCCAGTACTTC.

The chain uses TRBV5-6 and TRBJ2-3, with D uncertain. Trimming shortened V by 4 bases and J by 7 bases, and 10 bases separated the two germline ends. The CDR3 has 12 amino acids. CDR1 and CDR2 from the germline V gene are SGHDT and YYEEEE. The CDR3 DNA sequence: TGTGCCAGCAGCGCGGCGCGTCATACGCAGTATTTT. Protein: CASSAARHTQYF.

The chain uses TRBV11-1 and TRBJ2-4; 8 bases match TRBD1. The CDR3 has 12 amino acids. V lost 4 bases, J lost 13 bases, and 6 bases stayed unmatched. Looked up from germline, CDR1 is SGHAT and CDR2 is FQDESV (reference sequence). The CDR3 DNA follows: TGTGCCAGCAGCTGGGACAGGACAGAGCAGTACTTC. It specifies CASSWDRTEQYF.

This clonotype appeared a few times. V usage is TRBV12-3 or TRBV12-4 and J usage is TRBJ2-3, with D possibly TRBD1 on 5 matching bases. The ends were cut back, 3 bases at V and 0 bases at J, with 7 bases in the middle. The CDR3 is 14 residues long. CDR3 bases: TGTGCCAGCAGTTTCGACAGTAGCACAGATACGCAGTATTTT. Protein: CASSFDSSTDTQYF.

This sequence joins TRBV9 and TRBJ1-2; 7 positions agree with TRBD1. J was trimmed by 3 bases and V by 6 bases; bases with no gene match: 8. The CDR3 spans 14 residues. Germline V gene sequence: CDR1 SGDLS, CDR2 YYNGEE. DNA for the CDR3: TGTGCCAGCACATCCGACGGGACAGACTATGGCTACACCTTC. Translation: CASTSDGTDYGYTF.

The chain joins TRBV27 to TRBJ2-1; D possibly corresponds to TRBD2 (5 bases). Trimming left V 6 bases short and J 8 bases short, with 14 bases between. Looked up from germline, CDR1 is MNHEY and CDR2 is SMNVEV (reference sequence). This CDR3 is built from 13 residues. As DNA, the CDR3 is TGTGCCAGCAGAAGACTACACTTGGATGAGCAGTTCTTC. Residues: CASRRLHLDEQFF.

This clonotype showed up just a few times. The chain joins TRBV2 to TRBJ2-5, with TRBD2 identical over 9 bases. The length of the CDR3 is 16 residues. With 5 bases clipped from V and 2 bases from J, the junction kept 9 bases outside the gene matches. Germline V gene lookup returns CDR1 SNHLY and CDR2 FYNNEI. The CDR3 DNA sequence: TGTGCCAGCAGTTCTGTGGGAGCGGGGGGACAAGAGACCCAGTACTTC. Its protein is CASSSVGAGGQETQYF.

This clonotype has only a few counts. Written as DNA, the CDR3 is TGCAAGGGGTTGGACAACTCCTACGAGCAGTACTTC. Protein product: CKGLDNSYEQYF. The rearrangement links TRBV20-1 to TRBJ2-7; D is possibly TRBD1 (5 bases). This CDR3 is 12 amino acids long. Per the germline V gene, CDR1 is DFQATT and CDR2 is SNEGSKA (reference sequence).

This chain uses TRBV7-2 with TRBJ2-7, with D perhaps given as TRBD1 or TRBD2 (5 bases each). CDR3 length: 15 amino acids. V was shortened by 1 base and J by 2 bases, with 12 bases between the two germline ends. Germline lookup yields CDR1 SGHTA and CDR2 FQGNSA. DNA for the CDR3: TGTGCCAGCAGCTTAGAGCCTAGCAGGGCCTACGAGCAGTACTTC. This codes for CASSLEPSRAYEQYF.

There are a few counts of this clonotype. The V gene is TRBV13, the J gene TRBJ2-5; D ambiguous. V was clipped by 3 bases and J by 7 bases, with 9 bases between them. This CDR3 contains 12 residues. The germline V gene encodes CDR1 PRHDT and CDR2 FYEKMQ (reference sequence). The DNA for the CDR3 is TGTGCCAGCAGCTTTTCCATCGGGACCCAGTACTTC. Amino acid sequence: CASSFSIGTQYF. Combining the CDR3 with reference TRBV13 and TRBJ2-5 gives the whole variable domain AAGVIQSPRHLIKEKRETATLKCYPIPRHDTVYWYQQGPGQDPQFLISFYEKMQSDKGSIPDRFSAQQFSDYHSELNMSSLELGDSALYFCASSFSIGTQYFGPGTRLLVL.

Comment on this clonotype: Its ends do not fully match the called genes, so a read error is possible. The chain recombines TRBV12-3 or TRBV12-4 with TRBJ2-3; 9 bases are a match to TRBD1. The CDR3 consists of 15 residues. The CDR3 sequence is CASSLRQGGADTQYF. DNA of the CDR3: TGTGCCAGCAGTCTAAGACAGGGGGGCGCAGATACGCAATATTTT.

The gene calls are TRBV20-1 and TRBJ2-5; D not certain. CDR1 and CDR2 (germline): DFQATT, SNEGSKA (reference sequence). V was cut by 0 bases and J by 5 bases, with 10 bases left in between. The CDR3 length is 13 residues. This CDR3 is CSARDLGRETQYF. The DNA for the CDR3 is TGCAGTGCTAGAGATCTAGGGCGTGAGACCCAGTACTTC.

Written as DNA, the CDR3 is TGTGCCAGCAGCGCCTTGACAGGGGACCTCTATAATTCACCCCTCCACTTT. The encoded protein is CASSALTGDLYNSPLHF. V usage is TRBV9 and J usage is TRBJ1-6, with 8 nucleotides matching TRBD1. V lost 3 bases to trimming and J lost 3 bases; unmatched junction nucleotides: 8. CDR1 is SGDLS and CDR2 is YYNGEE in the germline V gene. The CDR3 totals 17 residues.

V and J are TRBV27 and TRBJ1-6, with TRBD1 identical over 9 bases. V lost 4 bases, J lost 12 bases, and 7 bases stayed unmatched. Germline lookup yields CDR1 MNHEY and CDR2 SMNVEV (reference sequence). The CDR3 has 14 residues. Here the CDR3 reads CASSSLDRGLPLHF. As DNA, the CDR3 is TGTGCCAGCAGTTCTCTGGACAGGGGCCTACCCCTCCACTTT.

CDR3 amino acids: CSAIPGLAQSYEQYF. CDR3 coding DNA: TGCAGTGCTATCCCGGGACTAGCCCAATCCTACGAGCAGTACTTC. The rearrangement links TRBV20-1 to TRBJ2-7; 9 bases match TRBD2. With V trimmed by 4 bases and J by 1 base, 8 bases remained unmatched. The CDR3 consists of 15 residues. CDR1 is DFQATT, CDR2 SNEGSKA, per germline (reference sequence).